This passage covers 7 T cell receptor beta chains from one sample sequenced in a study of T cell responses to AZD1222 COVID-19 vaccine. Produced via immunoSEQ multiplex PCR; TCRdb's table is partial and in-frame only. The data show around 210,000 clones, roughly 94% seen once. The sequencing here drew on peripheral blood, taken 28 days after the second dose of the MenACWY control vaccine. The receptors stem from an adult who received the MenACWY meningococcal vaccine as a control.

Only one count was recorded for this clone. This chain connects TRBV7-9 to TRBJ1-2; D gene uncertain. V was shortened by 2 bases and J by 8 bases, with 6 bases between the two germline ends. The CDR3 loop spans 11 amino acids. CDR1 and CDR2 (germline): SEHNR, FQNEAQ (reference sequence). Here the CDR3 DNA reads TGTGCCAGCAGCTTAATGGGAGGCTACACCTTC. Protein sequence: CASSLMGGYTF.

The chain carries TRBV9 and TRBJ2-4, with D perhaps matching TRBD2 (5 bases). Germline assignment: CDR1 SGDLS and CDR2 YYNGEE. The CDR3 sequence is 13 residues long. V was trimmed by 3 bases and J by 6 bases, leaving 10 bases between them. In DNA form, the CDR3 reads TGTGCCAGCAGCGCCGTTGAGGGAAACATTCAGTACTTC. This codes for CASSAVEGNIQYF.

The V gene is TRBV6-1, the J gene TRBJ2-7; 9 bases are a match to TRBD2. CDR3 length: 16 amino acids. Looked up from germline, CDR1 is MNHNS and CDR2 is SASEGT. V lost 4 bases, J lost 3 bases, and 10 bases stayed unmatched. CDR3 coding DNA: TGTGCCAGCAGTGCCCTTAGCGGGAGACCCGACTACGAGCAGTACTTC. Amino acid sequence: CASSALSGRPDYEQYF.

The chain carries TRBV12-3 or TRBV12-4 and TRBJ1-1; maybe TRBD1 (6 bases). With 3 bases removed from V and 5 bases from J, the gap between germline ends came to 10 bases. CDR3 length equals 13 residues. In DNA, the CDR3 is TGTGCCAGCAGTTTTAAGGGGGGAACTGAAGCTTTCTTT. Translating it yields CASSFKGGTEAFF.

The chain has TRBV5-6 and TRBJ2-7; D may be TRBD2 (5 bases). CDR1 is SGHDT and CDR2 is YYEEEE in the germline V gene. V was cut by 4 bases and J by 0 bases, with 11 bases left in between. This CDR3 is 14 amino acids long. The CDR3 is CASSPSGGSYEQYF. In DNA, the CDR3 is TGTGCCAGCAGCCCGAGCGGCGGCTCCTACGAGCAGTACTTC. Together with reference TRBV5-6 and TRBJ2-7, the CDR3 gives the full variable domain: DAGVTQSPTHLIKTRGQQVTLRCSPKSGHDTVSWYQQALGQGPQFIFQYYEEEERQRGNFPDRFSGHQFPNYSSELNVNALLLGDSALYLCASSPSGGSYEQYFGPGTRLTVT.

CDR3 nucleotides: TGTGCCAGCAGCGCGGGACAGGGGCTGGGGTGGGCCGAGCAGTACTTC. The encoded protein is CASSAGQGLGWAEQYF. The chain recombines TRBV9 with TRBJ2-7; the match to TRBD1 covers 10 bases. The ends lost 3 bases at V and 6 bases at J; junction bases unmatched: 12. The germline V gene encodes CDR1 SGDLS and CDR2 YYNGEE. This CDR3 has 16 residues.

The genes are TRBV2 and TRBJ2-7, with 9 bases aligning to TRBD1. V lost 8 bases, J lost 0 bases, and 11 bases stayed unmatched. The CDR3 is 16 residues long. Germline CDR1 and CDR2: SNHLY and FYNNEI. The chain's CDR3 is CASRSRGQGVSYEQYF. Here the CDR3 DNA reads TGTGCCAGCCGGAGTCGGGGACAGGGTGTCTCCTACGAGCAGTACTTC. Using reference TRBV2 and TRBJ2-7 for the parts outside the CDR3, the full variable domain is EPEVTQTPSHQVTQMGQEVILRCVPISNHLYFYWYRQILGQKVEFLVSFYNNEISEKSEIFDDQFSVERPDGSNFTLKIRSTKLEDSAMYFCASRSRGQGVSYEQYFGPGTRLTVT.